This entry lists 5 T cell receptor beta chains sequenced from one sample in a study of T cells in Graves' hyperthyroidism and ophthalmopathy. TCR beta CDR3 region amplification was performed from RNA transcripts. In the first-round RT-PCR of the TCR CDR3, the HTBI primer set was used. TCRdb recomputed calls from the multiplex PCR reads with MiXCR, one row per CDR3 protein. Of 300,000 to 450,000 distinct CDR3 sequences in the sample, 15% to 19% were seen once. The source material was blood. The source of these receptors is a woman under 30 with Graves' hyperthyroidism that later progressed to Graves' ophthalmopathy.

This clonotype has ten or more counts. The germline gene is not matched at one end of the junction; a read error may be the cause. V is TRBV2 and J is TRBJ1-2; D remains ambiguous. Germline V CDR1 and CDR2: SNHLY, FYNNEI. CDR3 length equals 15 residues. The CDR3 region is CASSASQFYNDGYTF. For the CDR3, the DNA is TGTGCCAGCAGTGCGAGCCAGTTTTATAACGATGGCTACACCTTC.

In this sample, this clonotype turned up once. V gene TRBV28 combines with J gene TRBJ1-5, with a possible D match to TRBD1 (6 bases). This CDR3 is built from 14 residues. The germline V and J ends were trimmed by 7 bases and 5 bases, with 15 bases remaining between them. The germline V gene has CDR1 MDHEN and CDR2 SYDVKM. The CDR3 protein is CASIPGQPDQPQHF. The CDR3 nucleotides read TGTGCCAGCATTCCAGGACAGCCCGATCAGCCCCAGCATTTT.

This clonotype was observed at least ten times. The chain is built from TRBV2 and TRBJ1-5; no reliable D call. The CDR3 sequence is 13 residues long. The germline V gene has CDR1 SNHLY and CDR2 FYNNEI. V was pared by 4 bases and J by 9 bases, with 13 bases between. The CDR3 coding sequence is TGTGCCAGCAGTGTTCTTTTCGGCTGGCCCCAGCATTTT. It translates to CASSVLFGWPQHF.

This clonotype was seen ten or more times. CDR3 coding DNA: TGTGCCACCAGCAGAGATCCGGGGTTCGGGCAGCCCCAGCATTTT. Its protein is CATSRDPGFGQPQHF. The J gene is TRBJ1-5, the V gene TRBV15; D is uncertain. The germline V gene encodes CDR1 LNHNV and CDR2 YYDKDF (reference sequence). Trimming took off 0 bases at V and 7 bases at J, with 13 bases between the two ends. This CDR3 has 15 residues.

This clonotype was seen repeatedly, ten times or more. J is TRBJ2-7 and V is TRBV20-1; 11 bases agree with TRBD2. The CDR3 has 16 residues. Per the germline V gene, CDR1 is DFQATT and CDR2 is SNEGSKA (reference sequence). V shed 0 bases and J 3 bases; nucleotides not matched to a gene: 7. The CDR3, as DNA: TGCAGTGCTAGAGACTTAGCGGGAGGGCCGTTCTACGAGCAGTACTTC. Its translation: CSARDLAGGPFYEQYF.